This T cell receptor beta chain was identified during a study of shared T cell receptors in the human thymus (dated by TCRdb to 2020 to 2023). General notes on the study: The study examined how the human thymus generates shared, self-reactive T-cell receptor alpha chains.

The protocol used for the library was the immunoSEQ multiplex PCR assay. The table was pulled from immuneACCESS by TCRdb, which kept in-frame rearrangements only. Such tables lose some clones; where checked, under half of the loss comes from unresolved V genes, and the rest has no known cause. The sample table records tens of thousands of clones; 90% to 95% of these occur just once. The top ten constitute roughly 0.03% of the sample. A note on this clone: Its specific antigen is unknown. Per-base qualities were not stored, and no clone one base away is much larger.

V loses 5 bases, J loses 1 base, and the germline ends lie 14 bases apart. The germline V gene gives CDR1 as SGHTA and CDR2 as FQGTGA. The CDR3, from cysteine to phenylalanine, totals 15 residues. Kept here is only the CDR3 DNA, which spans 45 bases and is read in frame from base 1. The TCR sequence derives from a human donor. The sequenced sample consisted of thymocytes. The chain is made from TRBV7-3 and TRBJ1-1; the best D guess is TRBD1, with 5 bases matching. The CDR3 region: CASSKSTGPNTEAFF. The DNA sequence is TGTGCCAGCAGCAAATCAACAGGCCCGAACACTGAAGCTTTCTTT.